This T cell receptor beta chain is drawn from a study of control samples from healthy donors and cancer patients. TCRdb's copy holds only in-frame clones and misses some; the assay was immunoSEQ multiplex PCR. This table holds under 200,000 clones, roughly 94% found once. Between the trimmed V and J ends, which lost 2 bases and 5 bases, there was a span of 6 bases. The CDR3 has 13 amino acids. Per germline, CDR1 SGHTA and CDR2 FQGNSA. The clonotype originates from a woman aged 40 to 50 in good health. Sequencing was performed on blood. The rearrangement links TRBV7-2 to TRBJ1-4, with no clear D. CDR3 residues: CASSLWRNEKLFF. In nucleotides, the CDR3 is TGTGCCAGCAGCTTATGGAGAAATGAAAAACTGTTTTTT.